A single sample is the source of the 23 T cell receptor beta chains below, sequenced in a study of shared clonotypes between healthy human individuals. TCRdb's table, derived via immunoSEQ multiplex PCR, lists solely in-frame clones and lacks some. The sample consists of 660,000 or so clones, approximately 96% of them appearing once. Naive-designated CD8 cells lacked CD45RO, were positively enriched for CCR7, and omitted terminally differentiated effector memory CD45RA+ cells. Specimen: naive CD8+ T cells sorted from blood. The receptors derive from a woman aged 25 to 39 in good health.

The chain has TRBV4-2 and TRBJ1-2, with 9 positions matching TRBD1. CDR1 and CDR2 (germline): LGHNA, YNFKEQ. CDR3 size: 16 residues. The V and J ends lost 0 bases and 4 bases, in that order; junction bases with no gene match: 6. CDR3 amino acids: CASSQERTGVFYGYTF. The CDR3 region has the DNA TGTGCCAGCAGCCAAGAGCGGACAGGGGTATTCTATGGCTACACCTTC.

The V and J genes are TRBV5-6 and TRBJ2-1, with 15 positions matching TRBD2. The V segment lost 4 bases and the J segment 4 bases; nucleotides outside the gene matches: 3. From germline, CDR1 is SGHDT and CDR2 YYEEEE. CDR3 size: 16 residues. In nucleotides, the CDR3 is TGTGCCAGCAGCACCGGACTAGCGGGAGGGTACAATGAGCAGTTCTTC. As protein: CASSTGLAGGYNEQFF. The full variable domain, completed using reference TRBV5-6 and TRBJ2-1, is DAGVTQSPTHLIKTRGQQVTLRCSPKSGHDTVSWYQQALGQGPQFIFQYYEEEERQRGNFPDRFSGHQFPNYSSELNVNALLLGDSALYLCASSTGLAGGYNEQFFGPGTRLTVL.

Comments on this clone: The sample carries other DNA sequences with the same CDR3. This chain links TRBV28 with TRBJ1-5; 9 nucleotides align to TRBD1. CDR3 length equals 14 residues. CDR1 is MDHEN and CDR2 is SYDVKM in the germline V gene. Losses at the gene ends were 3 bases for V and 4 bases for J; bases not matched to a gene: 1. This CDR3 is CASSFGTGNQPQHF. CDR3 DNA: TGTGCCAGCAGTTTCGGGACAGGGAATCAGCCCCAGCATTTT.

The rearrangement uses TRBV10-3 and TRBJ1-2; D might be TRBD1 (6 bases). CDR1 is ENHRY and CDR2 is SYGVKD in the germline V gene. The CDR3 loop spans 16 amino acids. The V end was cut by 6 bases, the J end by 3 bases, with 20 bases between. CDR3 in amino acids: CAIRVTRGGLYYGYTF. CDR3 DNA sequence: TGTGCCATCAGGGTCACACGTGGGGGGCTTTACTATGGCTACACCTTC.

This chain uses TRBV5-6 with TRBJ2-1; D is perhaps TRBD1 or TRBD2 (5 bases each). V was trimmed by 0 bases and J by 8 bases, leaving 12 bases between them. The CDR3 consists of 14 residues. The germline V gene encodes CDR1 SGHDT and CDR2 YYEEEE. The CDR3 nucleotides are TGTGCCAGCAGCTTGGCAGGGAGAATCCATGAGCAGTTCTTC. It encodes CASSLAGRIHEQFF.

This chain links TRBV25-1 with TRBJ2-3; D uncertain. V was cut by 0 bases and J by 4 bases, with 2 bases left in between. Germline assignment: CDR1 MGHDK and CDR2 SYGVNS. This CDR3 is 12 amino acids long. The CDR3 loop is CASSEYADTQYF. The CDR3 DNA reads as TGTGCCAGCAGTGAATATGCAGATACGCAGTATTTT.

V and J are TRBV29-1 and TRBJ1-2; perhaps TRBD1 as D (5 bases). Germline CDR1 SQVTM, CDR2 ANQGSEA. Trimming shortened V by 7 bases and J by 8 bases, and 20 bases separated the two germline ends. CDR3 size: 13 residues. The CDR3 spells CSAEAGPPQGYTF. CDR3 nucleotides: TGCAGCGCCGAAGCAGGGCCGCCTCAAGGCTACACCTTC.

The CDR3 nucleotides read TGCGCCAGCAGCCAGGCACTCTCGTTCGAGGGATACAATGAGCAGTTCTTC. Translating gives CASSQALSFEGYNEQFF. The chain joins TRBV4-1 to TRBJ2-1; perhaps TRBD2 as D (5 bases). Trimming removed 3 bases at V and 4 bases at J, with 19 bases between. The length of the CDR3 is 17 residues. Per germline, CDR1 MGHRA and CDR2 YSYEKL.

The rearrangement uses TRBV28 and TRBJ2-5; TRBD2 is a possible D gene (5 bases). V lost 5 bases, J lost 2 bases, and 12 bases lay in between. The CDR3 has 14 amino acids. CDR1 MDHEN and CDR2 SYDVKM come from the germline V gene. The chain's CDR3 is CASSQDSLQETQYF. CDR3 coding DNA: TGTGCCAGCAGTCAGGACTCCTTACAAGAGACCCAGTACTTC.

The gene calls are TRBV28 and TRBJ2-3; 8 nucleotides align to TRBD2. The junction had 9 bases not matched to a gene; V was cut back by 5 bases and J by 5 bases. The germline V gene has CDR1 MDHEN and CDR2 SYDVKM. The CDR3 has 15 residues. CDR3 sequence: CASSTLAEGGDTQYF. DNA of the CDR3: TGTGCCAGCAGTACACTAGCGGAGGGAGGAGATACGCAGTATTTT.

Only one count was recorded for this clone. The gene calls are TRBV5-6 and TRBJ1-5; TRBD1 matches 8 bases. Germline CDR1 and CDR2: SGHDT and YYEEEE. V lost 2 bases, J lost 3 bases, and 4 bases stayed unmatched. The CDR3 runs to 15 residues. The CDR3 is CASSLAGGINQPQHF. The CDR3 DNA sequence: TGTGCCAGCAGCTTAGCAGGGGGCATCAATCAGCCCCAGCATTTT.

This chain connects TRBV6-1 to TRBJ2-2; D is unclear. V gave up 5 bases and J gave up 2 bases, with 12 bases separating them. The germline V gene has CDR1 MNHNS and CDR2 SASEGT. This CDR3 spans 15 amino acids. CDR3 coding DNA: TGTGCCAGCAGTTTACGTTGGGATAACACCGGGGAGCTGTTTTTT. Its translation: CASSLRWDNTGELFF.

This chain joins TRBV4-1 and TRBJ2-7, with D possibly matching TRBD1 (6 bases). CDR1 MGHRA and CDR2 YSYEKL come from the germline V gene. V shed 0 bases and J shed 2 bases, with 17 bases lying between them. The CDR3 sequence is 17 residues long. The CDR3: CASSQDRLYGQTYEQYF. CDR3 DNA sequence: TGCGCCAGCAGCCAAGATCGGTTATACGGACAGACCTACGAGCAGTACTTC.

Points on this clone: Because the CDR3's place on the DNA is in doubt, the DNA is left out and the CDR3 is given as listed by TCRdb. J is TRBJ1-3 and V is TRBV5-5. Germline assignment: CDR1 SGHKS and CDR2 YYEKEE (reference sequence). The CDR3 comprises 11 residues, both ends counted. CDR3 residues: CASSTSNTIYF.

J is TRBJ2-2 and V is TRBV7-8; TRBD2 agrees at 9 bases. The CDR3 has 17 amino acids. CDR1 SGHVS and CDR2 FQNEAQ come from the germline V gene. Losses at the gene ends were 3 bases for V and 3 bases for J; bases not matched to a gene: 8. For the CDR3, the DNA is TGTGCCAGCAGCTTCCCCATAGCGGGAGTCGACACCGGGGAGCTGTTTTTT. It translates to CASSFPIAGVDTGELFF.

The genes are TRBV27 and TRBJ2-2; TRBD2 matches at 10 bases. V dropped 4 bases and J dropped 3; count of bases not matched to a gene: 8. The CDR3 covers 17 residues. Germline-derived CDR1 and CDR2 are MNHEY and SMNVEV (reference sequence). The CDR3 loop reads CASSSLSGRADTGELFF. The CDR3 DNA sequence: TGTGCCAGCAGTTCTCTAAGCGGGAGGGCCGACACCGGGGAGCTGTTTTTT.

This sequence joins TRBV27 and TRBJ2-2; 13 positions agree with TRBD2. The CDR3 has 17 amino acids. CDR1 MNHEY and CDR2 SMNVEV come from the germline V gene (reference sequence). V lost 5 bases to trimming and J lost 3 bases; unmatched junction nucleotides: 6. CDR3 amino acids: CASSQLAGGPYTGELFF. The CDR3, as DNA: TGTGCCAGCAGTCAACTAGCGGGAGGGCCGTACACCGGGGAGCTGTTTTTT.

The V call is TRBV14, the J call TRBJ2-5; the D is unclear. Trimming stripped 7 bases from V and 2 bases from J, with 11 bases between. The length of the CDR3 is 13 residues. Germline CDR1 is SGHDN and CDR2 is FVKESK. DNA of the CDR3: TGTGCCAGCATCGTGGATACTCAAGAGACCCAGTACTTC. Protein sequence: CASIVDTQETQYF.

V gene TRBV4-1 combines with J gene TRBJ2-4; D may be TRBD1 (6 bases). The CDR3 consists of 14 residues. Germline lookup yields CDR1 MGHRA and CDR2 YSYEKL. Between the trimmed V and J ends, which lost 5 bases and 12 bases, there was a span of 20 bases. The CDR3 bases are TGCGCCAGCAGCTCTCCAGGGGACCTTGGGGCTCAGTACTTC. This encodes CASSSPGDLGAQYF.

The J gene is TRBJ1-4, the V gene TRBV7-8, with TRBD1 identical over 12 bases. Germline values: CDR1 SGHVS, CDR2 FQNEAQ. This CDR3 contains 18 residues. V was clipped by 3 bases and J by 6 bases; unmatched bases: 11. This CDR3 is CASSFGPGTGGGDEKLFF. Written as DNA, the CDR3 is TGTGCCAGCAGCTTCGGGCCCGGGACAGGGGGCGGCGATGAAAAACTGTTTTTT.

This clone was counted once. The chain links TRBV27 to TRBJ2-1; 10 bases match TRBD2. J gave up 14 bases and V 6 bases, and 10 bases lay outside the gene matches. The germline CDR1 and CDR2 sequences are MNHEY and SMNVEV (reference sequence). The CDR3 runs 13 residues. The DNA of the CDR3 is TGTGCCAGCAGGCCGGGAGCGGGAGGGCCCGAGTTCTTC. Its translation: CASRPGAGGPEFF.

The chain has TRBV28 and TRBJ2-7; no clear D gene. Germline assignment: CDR1 MDHEN and CDR2 SYDVKM. The V and J ends lost 0 bases and 3 bases respectively, with 9 bases between them. CDR3 length: 14 amino acids. The CDR3 sequence is CASSLWPGNYEQYF. Written as DNA, the CDR3 is TGTGCCAGCAGTTTATGGCCTGGAAACTACGAGCAGTACTTC. The full variable domain, in which reference TRBV28 and TRBJ2-7 provide the parts outside the CDR3, is DVKVTQSSRYLVKRTGEKVFLECVQDMDHENMFWYRQDPGLGLRLIYFSYDVKMKEKGDIPEGYSVSREKKERFSLILESASTNQTSMYLCASSLWPGNYEQYFGPGTRLTVT.

V usage is TRBV18 and J usage is TRBJ1-1, with TRBD1 matching over 7 bases. Germline V CDR1 and CDR2: KGHSH, LQKENI. This CDR3 is 16 amino acids long. V lost 0 bases to trimming and J lost 0 bases; unmatched junction nucleotides: 4. The CDR3 loop is CASSPPGTAMNTEAFF. CDR3 in DNA: TGTGCCAGCTCACCACCCGGGACAGCTATGAACACTGAAGCTTTCTTT. Supplemented by reference TRBV18 and TRBJ1-1, the full variable domain reads NAGVMQNPRHLVRRRGQEARLRCSPMKGHSHVYWYRQLPEEGLKFMVYLQKENIIDESGMPKERFSAEFPKEGPSILRIQQVVRGDSAAYFCASSPPGTAMNTEAFFGQGTRLTVV.